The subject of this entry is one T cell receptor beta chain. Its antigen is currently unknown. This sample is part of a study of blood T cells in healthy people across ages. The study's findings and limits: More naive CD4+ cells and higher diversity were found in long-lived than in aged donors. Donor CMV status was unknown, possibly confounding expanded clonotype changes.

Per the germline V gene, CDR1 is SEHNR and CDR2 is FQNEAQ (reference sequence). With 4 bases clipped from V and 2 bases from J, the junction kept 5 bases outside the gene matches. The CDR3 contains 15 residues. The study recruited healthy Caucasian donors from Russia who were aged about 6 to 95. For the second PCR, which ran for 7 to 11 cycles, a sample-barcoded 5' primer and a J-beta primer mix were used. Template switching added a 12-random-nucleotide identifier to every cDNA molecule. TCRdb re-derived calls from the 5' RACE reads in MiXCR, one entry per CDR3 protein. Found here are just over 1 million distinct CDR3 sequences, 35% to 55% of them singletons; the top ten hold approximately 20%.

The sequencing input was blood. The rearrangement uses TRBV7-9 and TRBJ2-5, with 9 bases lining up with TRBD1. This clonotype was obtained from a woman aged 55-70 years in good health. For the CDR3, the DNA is TGTGCCAGCAGCTCAGGAGACAGGGGGCAAGAGACCCAGTACTTC. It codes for CASSSGDRGQETQYF.